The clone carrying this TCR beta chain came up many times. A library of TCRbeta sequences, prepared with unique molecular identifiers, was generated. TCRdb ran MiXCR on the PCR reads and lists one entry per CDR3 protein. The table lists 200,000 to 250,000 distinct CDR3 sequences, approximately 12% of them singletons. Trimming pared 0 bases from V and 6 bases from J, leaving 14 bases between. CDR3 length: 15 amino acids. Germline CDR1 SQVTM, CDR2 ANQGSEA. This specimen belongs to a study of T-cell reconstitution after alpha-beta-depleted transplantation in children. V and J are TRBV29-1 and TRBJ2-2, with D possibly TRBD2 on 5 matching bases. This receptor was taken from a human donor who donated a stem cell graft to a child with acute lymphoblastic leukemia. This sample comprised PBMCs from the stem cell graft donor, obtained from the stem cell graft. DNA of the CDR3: TGCAGCGTTGAAGATTTCGGGCTCGGGGCCGGGGAGCTGTTTTTT. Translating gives CSVEDFGLGAGELFF.